These 22 T cell receptor beta chains were all obtained from the same sample, sequenced in a study of shared clonotypes between healthy human individuals. This table comes from immunoSEQ multiplex PCR, and its TCRdb copy is limited to in-frame clones, with some not included. The top ten hold more than 0.1% of the sample, which has roughly 2 million clones, 95% seen once. Sequenced sample: naive CD4+ T cells sorted from blood. Subset described: CD45RA+ positively selected. These receptors all come from a young man in good health.

This clone has only one observation. The chain employs TRBV2 and TRBJ1-4; TRBD1 might be the D (5 bases). CDR1 SNHLY and CDR2 FYNNEI come from the germline V gene. V gave up 8 bases and J gave up 5 bases, with 12 bases separating them. The CDR3 is 13 amino acids. CDR3 sequence reads: CASCRGSNEKLFF. The CDR3 DNA follows: TGTGCCAGCTGTCGGGGCTCGAATGAAAAACTGTTTTTT.

Concerning this clone itself: The sample holds other DNA sequences that translate to the same CDR3. The chain recombines TRBV6-6 with TRBJ2-3; no firm D call. The CDR3 has 13 residues. Trimming pared 5 bases from V and 1 base from J, leaving 7 bases between. Germline V gene lookup returns CDR1 MNHNY and CDR2 SVGAGI (reference sequence). As DNA, the CDR3 is TGTGCCAGCAGTCCGGGCGGCACAGATACGCAGTATTTT. As protein: CASSPGGTDTQYF.

The chain links TRBV5-1 to TRBJ2-3; the match to TRBD2 covers 7 bases. Germline CDR1 is SGHRS and CDR2 is YFSETQ. J was trimmed by 5 bases and V by 3 bases; bases with no gene match: 3. The length of the CDR3 is 13 residues. The CDR3: CASSWTGGDTQYF. CDR3 sequence (DNA): TGCGCCAGCAGCTGGACGGGAGGAGATACGCAGTATTTT.

The chain uses TRBV11-2 and TRBJ1-5; no definite D call. Trimming pared 2 bases from V and 6 bases from J, leaving 8 bases between. CDR3 length: 13 amino acids. CDR1 is SGHAT and CDR2 is FQNNGV in the germline V gene. CDR3 in amino acids: CASSLRVGQPQHF. The CDR3 nucleotides read TGTGCCAGCAGCTTAAGAGTAGGTCAGCCCCAGCATTTT.

This chain links TRBV4-2 with TRBJ1-2, with a tentative D call TRBD1 (5 bases). Germline CDR1 LGHNA, CDR2 YNFKEQ. The CDR3 has 15 amino acids. V was shortened by 0 bases and J by 6 bases, with 14 bases between the two germline ends. The CDR3 loop reads CASSQEILGVDGYTF. The CDR3 nucleotides are TGTGCCAGCAGCCAAGAAATCCTAGGGGTTGATGGCTACACCTTC.

The V and J genes are TRBV6-5 and TRBJ1-2; TRBD1 matches at 10 bases. The CDR3 runs to 15 residues. V dropped 5 bases and J dropped 2; count of bases not matched to a gene: 5. The V gene's germline CDR1 is MNHEY and CDR2 SVGAGI. The CDR3 nucleotides read TGTGCCAGCAGTAGACAGGGACAGGGGAACTATGGCTACACCTTC. The encoded protein is CASSRQGQGNYGYTF.

This chain links TRBV13 with TRBJ2-1; TRBD1 might be the D (6 bases). Germline loops: CDR1 PRHDT, CDR2 FYEKMQ (reference sequence). This CDR3 is built from 17 residues. Trimming removed 2 bases at V and 2 bases at J, with 16 bases between. In DNA form, the CDR3 reads TGTGCCAGCAGCTTAAATGATTGGGACATAGCCTACAATGAGCAGTTCTTC. As protein: CASSLNDWDIAYNEQFF.

CDR3 sequence reads: CASSRRGGGELFF. In DNA, the CDR3 is TGTGCCAGCAGCCGCAGGGGAGGCGGGGAGCTGTTTTTT. The rearrangement links TRBV6-5 to TRBJ2-2; the D gene could be TRBD1 or TRBD2 (6 bases each). V lost 6 bases, J lost 7 bases, and 12 bases lay in between. The CDR3 is made up of 13 amino acids. CDR1 is MNHEY and CDR2 is SVGAGI in the germline V gene.

The rearrangement joins TRBV11-2 to TRBJ1-2; no definite D call. Trimming took off 6 bases at V and 4 bases at J, with 12 bases between the two ends. Germline CDR1 and CDR2: SGHAT and FQNNGV. There are 13 residues in the CDR3. CDR3 nucleotides: TGTGCCAGCAGTACAGCAAAGCCCTATGGCTACACCTTC. The encoded protein is CASSTAKPYGYTF.

The V call is TRBV25-1, the J call TRBJ2-4; no firm D call. Trimming removed 7 bases from V and 7 bases from J, with 11 bases in between. This CDR3 region has 12 residues. CDR1 MGHDK and CDR2 SYGVNS come from the germline V gene. Written as DNA, the CDR3 is TGTGCCAGCACCTCCCCCCAGAACATTCAGTACTTC. As protein: CASTSPQNIQYF.

The genes are TRBV5-1 and TRBJ1-1; TRBD1 is a possible D gene (5 bases). Between the trimmed V and J ends, which lost 3 bases and 4 bases, there was a span of 16 bases. The CDR3 is 15 residues long. The germline CDR1 and CDR2 sequences are SGHRS and YFSETQ. The CDR3 reads CASSWTVDSGTEAFF. CDR3 nucleotide sequence: TGCGCCAGCAGCTGGACCGTTGACAGTGGCACTGAAGCTTTCTTT. Full variable domain (outside the CDR3, taken from reference TRBV5-1 and TRBJ1-1): KAGVTQTPRYLIKTRGQQVTLSCSPISGHRSVSWYQQTPGQGLQFLFEYFSETQRNKGNFPGRFSGRQFSNSRSEMNVSTLELGDSALYLCASSWTVDSGTEAFFGQGTRLTVV.

This sequence joins TRBV25-1 and TRBJ2-5, with 7 bases that match TRBD1. Trimming cost V 1 base and J 14 bases; bases outside gene matches: 10. Germline-derived CDR1 and CDR2 are MGHDK and SYGVNS. The CDR3 contains 13 residues. The CDR3 nucleotides read TGTGCCAGCAGTGAATTCCCCTCGGGACAGCTCTACTTC. It specifies CASSEFPSGQLYF.

V gene TRBV7-9 combines with J gene TRBJ1-5, with a tentative D call TRBD1 (6 bases). The CDR3 sequence is 14 residues long. Trimming took 5 bases from V and 6 from J, leaving 14 bases between them. Germline CDR1 SEHNR, CDR2 FQNEAQ (reference sequence). CDR3 amino acids: CASSPSRGSQPQHF. The CDR3 coding sequence is TGTGCCAGCAGCCCAAGTAGGGGGTCTCAGCCCCAGCATTTT.

The genes are TRBV5-1 and TRBJ1-3, with D maybe TRBD1 (5 bases). This CDR3 is built from 15 residues. In germline, CDR1 is SGHRS, CDR2 YFSETQ. V lost 0 bases and J 4 bases, leaving 11 bases between the germline ends. This CDR3 is CASSLAQTAGNTIYF. The CDR3 DNA follows: TGCGCCAGCAGCTTGGCCCAGACAGCCGGAAACACCATATATTTT.

V usage is TRBV10-3 and J usage is TRBJ1-1; TRBD1 matches 10 bases. V was pared by 8 bases and J by 2 bases, with 2 bases of the junction left unmatched. Germline assignment: CDR1 ENHRY and CDR2 SYGVKD. The CDR3 spans 13 residues. CDR3: CAIRTGGNTEAFF. The CDR3 coding sequence is TGTGCCATCCGGACAGGGGGTAACACTGAAGCTTTCTTT.

The V and J genes are TRBV4-1 and TRBJ2-7; the D gene could be TRBD1 or TRBD2 (5 bases each). The V and J ends lost 2 bases and 3 bases respectively, with 20 bases between them. This CDR3 has 17 amino acids. Germline CDR1 and CDR2: MGHRA and YSYEKL. CDR3 bases: TGCGCCAGCAGCCAAATTTCGAACTCTCAGGGAGTCTACGAGCAGTACTTC. This translates into CASSQISNSQGVYEQYF.

This chain joins TRBV6-5 and TRBJ2-7, with 7 bases aligning to TRBD1. Per the germline V gene, CDR1 is MNHEY and CDR2 is SVGAGI. The CDR3 loop spans 14 amino acids. V gave up 2 bases and J gave up 3 bases; unmatched junction bases: 4. This chain's CDR3 is CASSYGRGFYEQYF. The CDR3 DNA reads as TGTGCCAGCAGTTACGGCAGGGGGTTCTACGAGCAGTACTTC.

The rearrangement uses TRBV9 and TRBJ2-2, with D perhaps matching TRBD2 (5 bases). This CDR3 is 14 amino acids long. Trimming stripped 4 bases from V and 7 bases from J, with 14 bases between. The germline V gene has CDR1 SGDLS and CDR2 YYNGEE. DNA of the CDR3: TGTGCCAGCAGCCCCCGGACTGAACGCGGGGAGCTGTTTTTT. Protein sequence: CASSPRTERGELFF.

The V and J genes are TRBV27 and TRBJ1-5, with D maybe TRBD1 (6 bases). This CDR3 has 16 amino acids. Trimming left V 6 bases short and J 3 bases short, with 18 bases between. The germline V gene has CDR1 MNHEY and CDR2 SMNVEV (reference sequence). CDR3 in DNA: TGTGCCAGCAGGCCCGGGGGCAGGAACAACAATCAGCCCCAGCATTTT. Protein sequence: CASRPGGRNNNQPQHF.

The J gene is TRBJ2-5, the V gene TRBV11-2; D is perhaps TRBD2 (6 bases). From germline, CDR1 is SGHAT and CDR2 FQNNGV. V was shortened by 5 bases and J by 5 bases, with 15 bases between the two germline ends. This CDR3 spans 14 amino acids. The CDR3 bases are TGTGCCAGCAGCCCGCGACTAGGGTGGGAGACCCAGTACTTC. It yields the protein CASSPRLGWETQYF.

The chain couples TRBV4-1 to TRBJ1-6, with D possibly being TRBD1 (5 bases). CDR1 is MGHRA and CDR2 is YSYEKL in the germline V gene. The CDR3 extends over 17 amino acids. The V end lost 2 bases, the J end lost 4 bases, and 15 bases lay between the germline ends. This CDR3 reads CASSQIPPGAYNSPLHF. The CDR3 region has the DNA TGCGCCAGCAGCCAAATCCCCCCCGGGGCTTATAATTCACCCCTCCACTTT.

This clone was counted a single time. The chain carries TRBV28 and TRBJ1-2; 10 bases align to TRBD1. CDR1 is MDHEN and CDR2 is SYDVKM in the germline V gene. The ends lost 2 bases at V and 12 bases at J; junction bases unmatched: 9. The CDR3 length is 14 residues. CDR3 sequence: CASSLNPGTGENTF. CDR3 nucleotide sequence: TGTGCCAGCAGTTTAAACCCCGGGACAGGGGAGAACACCTTC.